The 4 T cell receptor beta chains in this list originate from one sample, sequenced in a study of CD8 T cells in ankylosing spondylitis. General study findings and limits: A TCR beta motif of eight or nine highly homologous variants seemed to mark ankylosing spondylitis blood.

TCRdb processed the 5' RACE reads anew with MiXCR; each CDR3 protein has one entry. The sample contains 330,000 or so distinct CDR3 sequences, 7% to 9% of which appear only once. No cognate antigen is known for these TCRs. The specimen sequenced was blood, either unsorted or a sorted T cell fraction (not recorded which). These receptors all come from a male donor with ankylosing spondylitis.

This clonotype was recorded many times. The V call is TRBV10-3, the J call TRBJ2-1; 8 nucleotides line up with TRBD2. The CDR3 consists of 15 residues. Germline values: CDR1 ENHRY, CDR2 SYGVKD. Germline trimming cut 4 bases from V and 11 bases from J; bases unmatched to any gene: 13. The chain's CDR3 is CAISGAGESLSKQFF. CDR3 DNA: TGTGCCATCAGTGGAGCGGGAGAGTCACTTTCGAAGCAGTTCTTC.

The chain has TRBV21-1 and TRBJ1-6. TRBV21-1 counts as a pseudogene. The CDR3 is 13 amino acids. The CDR3 coding sequence is TGTGCCAGCAGCAAAAGGGATAATTCACCCCTCCACTTT. Protein: CASSKRDNSPLHF.

In its sample, this clonotype was seen many times. The chain employs TRBV2 and TRBJ2-2, with 7 bases identical to TRBD1. CDR1 SNHLY and CDR2 FYNNEI come from the germline V gene. The junction had 5 bases not matched to a gene; V was cut back by 6 bases and J by 1 base. The CDR3 is made up of 15 amino acids. CDR3 sequence reads: CASRRGQRNTGELFF. The CDR3 DNA reads TGTGCCAGCAGGAGGGGACAGAGGAACACCGGGGAGCTGTTTTTT.

The V and J genes are TRBV2 and TRBJ2-7; D not certain. Germline lookup yields CDR1 SNHLY and CDR2 FYNNEI. The length of the CDR3 is 10 residues. The V and J ends lost 6 bases and 7 bases respectively, with 7 bases between them. The CDR3 loop is CASRAREQYF. DNA for the CDR3: TGTGCCAGCAGGGCGAGGGAGCAGTACTTC.